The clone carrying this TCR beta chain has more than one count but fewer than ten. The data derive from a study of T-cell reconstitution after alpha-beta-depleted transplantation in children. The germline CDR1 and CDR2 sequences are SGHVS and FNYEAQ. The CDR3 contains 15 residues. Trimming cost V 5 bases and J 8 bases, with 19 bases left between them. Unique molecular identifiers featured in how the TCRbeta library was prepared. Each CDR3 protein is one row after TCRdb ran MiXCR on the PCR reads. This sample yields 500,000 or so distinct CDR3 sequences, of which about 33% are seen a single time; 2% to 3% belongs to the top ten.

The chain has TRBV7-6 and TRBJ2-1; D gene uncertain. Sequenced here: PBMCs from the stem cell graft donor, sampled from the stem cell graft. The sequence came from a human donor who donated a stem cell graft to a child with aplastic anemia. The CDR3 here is CASSQVGPNPHEQFF. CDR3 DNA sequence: TGTGCCAGCAGCCAAGTCGGCCCAAACCCTCATGAGCAGTTCTTC.